These T cell receptor beta chains were read from a single sample in a study of T-cell memory formation after mild COVID-19. TCRdb re-derived calls from the 5' RACE reads in MiXCR, one entry per CDR3 protein. This sample has 180,000 or so distinct CDR3 sequences; around a tenth occur once, and the top ten carry about 3.8%. The sample taken for sequencing was PBMCs or a T cell subset sorted from them (not recorded which). Every receptor here comes from a man younger than 30 who had mild COVID-19 (a few samples of this study predate the infection). Cell type and time point are not known. CDR3s include the opening cysteine and the closing phenylalanine or tryptophan. A D gene is named only where the DNA matches it firmly. The size field is filled for only some rows; it gives once, few, many or a size class.

j_call,clone_size,v_call,d_call,cdr3_aa,cdr3_nt
TRBJ2-3,many,TRBV20-1,TRBD2,CSAVTSGGADTQYF,TGCAGTGCTGTGACTAGCGGGGGGGCAGATACGCAGTATTTT
TRBJ2-1,-,TRBV29-1,TRBD2,CSVERLAGGLGEQFF,TGCAGCGTTGAACGGCTAGCGGGGGGTCTTGGGGAGCAGTTCTTC
TRBJ1-5,-,TRBV6-6,TRBD1,CASSYSRTGDSNQPQHF,TGTGCCAGCAGTTACTCCCGCACAGGGGATAGCAATCAGCCCCAGCATTTT
TRBJ2-4,few,TRBV2,TRBD1,CASSRQTGERNIQYF,TGTGCCAGCAGTCGACAGACAGGGGAGAGGAACATTCAGTACTTC
TRBJ2-2,many,TRBV6-5,-,CASRAGGELFF,TGTGCCAGCCGTGCGGGCGGGGAGCTGTTTTTT
TRBJ2-1,-,TRBV4-1,-,CASSQQGSSYNEQFF,TGCGCCAGCAGCCAACAGGGTAGCTCCTACAATGAGCAGTTCTTC
TRBJ1-1,few,TRBV20-1,TRBD1,CSVRRDRGLEAFF,TGCAGTGTCAGGAGAGACAGGGGCCTTGAAGCTTTCTTT
TRBJ1-5,-,TRBV20-1,TRBD1,CSAPGDRGPAQPQHF,TGCAGTGCGCCAGGGGACAGGGGGCCGGCTCAGCCCCAGCATTTT
TRBJ1-4,-,TRBV9,TRBD1,CASGTGREKLFF,TGTGCCAGCGGGACAGGGCGAGAAAAACTGTTTTTT
TRBJ1-6,-,TRBV5-1,-,CASRNGGGFTNSPLHF,TGCGCCAGCAGGAACGGGGGTGGATTTACAAATTCACCCCTCCACTTT
TRBJ2-3,-,TRBV7-9,TRBD2,CASRAGGADTQYF,TGTGCCAGCAGAGCGGGGGGCGCAGATACGCAGTATTTT